The rows below give T cell receptor beta chains drawn from one sample of a study of control samples from healthy donors and cancer patients. The protocol was immunoSEQ multiplex PCR, while the TCRdb copy is restricted to in-frame clones and leaves out a portion. The sample lists 260,000 or so clones, over 75% seen once, with about 14% in the top ten. What was sequenced was PBMCs. Receptors were obtained from a woman in her fifties or sixties with lung cancer. Each CDR3 is given with its conserved first and last residue. The order of the fields is clone size, J gene, V gene, D gene, CDR3 DNA, CDR3 protein. D genes are given only for firm matches. Size tells how often a clone was seen (once, few, many) or the class of an expanded clone, and some rows leave it out.

abundance: many
j_gene: TRBJ1-1
v_gene: TRBV6-5
d_gene: TRBD1
CDR3nt: TGTGCCAGCACTCTGACAGGGTATGGCACTGAAGCTTTCTTT
CDR3aa: CASTLTGYGTEAFF

abundance: many
j_gene: TRBJ1-5
v_gene: TRBV5-1
d_gene: -
CDR3nt: TGCGCCAGCAGCTTGGATAGCAATCAGCCCCAGCATTTT
CDR3aa: CASSLDSNQPQHF

abundance: -
j_gene: TRBJ2-7
v_gene: TRBV4-2
d_gene: -
CDR3nt: TGTGCCAGCAGCCAAGAATCAGGGCTCAAGCAGTACTTC
CDR3aa: CASSQESGLKQYF

abundance: -
j_gene: TRBJ2-3
v_gene: TRBV7-8
d_gene: -
CDR3nt: TGTGCCAGCAGCTTGTCCGGCGATTCAGATACGCAGTATTTT
CDR3aa: CASSLSGDSDTQYF

abundance: -
j_gene: TRBJ1-1
v_gene: TRBV7-9
d_gene: -
CDR3nt: TGTGCCAGCAGCTTAGAGGGTAGGACTGAAGCTTTCTTT
CDR3aa: CASSLEGRTEAFF

abundance: -
j_gene: TRBJ1-6
v_gene: TRBV19
d_gene: -
CDR3nt: TGTGCCAGTAGTAGCGGGTTTAATTCACCCCTCCACTTT
CDR3aa: CASSSGFNSPLHF

abundance: -
j_gene: TRBJ1-5
v_gene: TRBV18
d_gene: TRBD1
CDR3nt: TGTGCCAGCTCACCGCGGACAGGGAATCAGCCCCAGCATTTT
CDR3aa: CASSPRTGNQPQHF

abundance: -
j_gene: TRBJ2-7
v_gene: TRBV2
d_gene: -
CDR3nt: TGTGCCAGCATCACGGGTCCGACCTACGAGCAGTACTTC
CDR3aa: CASITGPTYEQYF

abundance: -
j_gene: TRBJ2-2
v_gene: TRBV5-1
d_gene: TRBD2
CDR3nt: TGCGCCAGCAGCGTGCGGACTAGCGGGAGTGGAGGCGGGGAGCTGTTTTTT
CDR3aa: CASSVRTSGSGGGELFF

abundance: -
j_gene: TRBJ2-7
v_gene: TRBV11-2
d_gene: -
CDR3nt: TGTGCCAGCAGCTTAGAAACGGGACTTAGGTACGAGCAGTACTTC
CDR3aa: CASSLETGLRYEQYF

abundance: -
j_gene: TRBJ2-1
v_gene: TRBV27
d_gene: -
CDR3nt: TGTGCCAGCAGTTTCCAAACCCTCTCCTACAATGAGCAGTTCTTC
CDR3aa: CASSFQTLSYNEQFF